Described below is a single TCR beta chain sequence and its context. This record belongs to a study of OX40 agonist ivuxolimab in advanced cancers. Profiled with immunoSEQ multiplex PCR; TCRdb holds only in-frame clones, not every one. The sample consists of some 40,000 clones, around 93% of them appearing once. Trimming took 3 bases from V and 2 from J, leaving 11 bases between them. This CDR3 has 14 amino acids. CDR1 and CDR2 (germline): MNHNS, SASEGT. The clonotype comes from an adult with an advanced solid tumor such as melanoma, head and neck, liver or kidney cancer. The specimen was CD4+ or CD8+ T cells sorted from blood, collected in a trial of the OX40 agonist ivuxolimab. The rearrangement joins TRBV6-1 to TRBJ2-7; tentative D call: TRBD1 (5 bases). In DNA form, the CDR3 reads TGTGCCAGCAGTGAGGACATTGATCCCTACGAGCAGTACTTC. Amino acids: CASSEDIDPYEQYF.